In its sample, the clone carrying this TCR beta chain was seen many times. What it recognizes is unknown. The sample originates from a study of T cells in Graves' hyperthyroidism and ophthalmopathy. Overall study findings and caveats: The majority of expanded thyroid clonotypes above 0.001 also appeared in blood.

The CDR3 has 14 residues. Germline V gives CDR1 MNHEY, CDR2 SVGEGT. The V gene lost 5 bases and the J gene lost 10 bases, with 15 bases spanning the gap. The TCR beta CDR3 regions underwent amplification using RNA transcripts as the source. During a first-round RT-PCR of the TCR CDR3, the HTBI primer set was used. MiXCR, applied by TCRdb to the multiplex PCR reads, yields one record per CDR3 protein. Here the sample spans hundreds of thousands of distinct CDR3 sequences, more than 14% being singletons. This sequence joins TRBV6-2 or TRBV6-3 and TRBJ1-6; unclear D gene. The specimen was blood. The source of this sequence is a woman aged 45 to 65 with Graves' ophthalmopathy. CDR3 DNA: TGTGCCAGCAGTCCTACGTCCGAGCGGTCACCCCTCCACTTT. Amino acids: CASSPTSERSPLHF.